This T cell receptor beta chain was retrieved from a study of human T cells and chemical hapten exposure. Study at large: Slight differences in pooled library volume were the main source of varying TCR yields across samples.

Comment on this clonotype: The antigen is undetermined.

The time point was: healthy volunteer bleed at 2 weeks. The total RNA was obtained from whole blood that was not fractionated. The CDR3 is 14 residues long. V gave up 8 bases and J gave up 5 bases; unmatched junction bases: 9. Germline values: CDR1 SGHAT, CDR2 FQNNGV. Unique molecular identifiers were attached to individual cDNA molecules within the library. In the study's own analysis: Per sample, the median was around 100,000 TCRs, with values from 23,224 to 690,600. A single record per CDR3 protein comes from TCRdb applying MiXCR to the RACE reads. These V and J calls derive from TCRdb rather than the authors' analysis. In the table there are more than 70,000 distinct CDR3 sequences, over 8% of which are singletons. Study findings and constraints: Once DPC sensitization occurred, TCRs above 1 in 1000 frequency showed no change.

This clonotype was sampled from a female donor in good health. Some clones in this sample may be carry-over from other donors' samples. The rearrangement uses TRBV11-2 and TRBJ2-5, with 9 bases lining up with TRBD1. Sequenced sample: whole blood. CDR3 in DNA: TGTGCCAGCCTTAACAGGGGGCGAGCGGAGACCCAGTACTTC. Its protein is CASLNRGRAETQYF.